This T cell receptor (beta chain) is drawn from a study of T cells in Graves' hyperthyroidism and ophthalmopathy. Disease duration was under 3 months in the ophthalmopathy patients, who also had a Clinical Activity Score of at least 3 and a NOSPECS grade of at least 4. Amplification targeted TCR beta CDR3 regions from RNA transcripts. The HTBI set primed first-round TCR CDR3 RT-PCR. TCRdb re-derived calls from the multiplex PCR reads in MiXCR, one entry per CDR3 protein. This table holds more than 300,000 distinct CDR3 sequences, 13% to 15% found once. CDR3 length: 15 residues. The germline V gene encodes CDR1 LNHDA and CDR2 SQIVND (reference sequence). V lost 5 bases and J lost 1, with 11 bases in between.

Sample: blood. This sequence was found in a woman aged 25 to 45 with Graves' ophthalmopathy. The chain carries TRBV19 and TRBJ1-4, with D possibly being TRBD1 (5 bases). The CDR3 DNA is TGTGCCAGTAGTGTTGGCGGGGGAACTAATGAAAAACTGTTTTTT. It yields the protein CASSVGGGTNEKLFF. Together with reference TRBV19 and TRBJ1-4, the CDR3 gives the full variable domain: DGGITQSPKYLFRKEGQNVTLSCEQNLNHDAMYWYRQDPGQGLRLIYYSQIVNDFQKGDIAEGYSVSREKKESFPLTVTSAQKNPTAFYLCASSVGGGTNEKLFFGSGTQLSVL.